Listed below are T cell receptor beta chains from one sample, sequenced in a study of blood T cell repertoires in COVID-19. Data came from immunoSEQ multiplex PCR; TCRdb stores just in-frame clones and leaves some out. The data show approximately 28,000 clones, approximately 70% seen once. Sequenced material: peripheral blood. All receptors derive from a man in his 60s with active or convalescent COVID-19. Each CDR3 is given with its conserved first and last residue. Each record gives: D gene, J gene, clone size, V gene, CDR3 protein, CDR3 DNA. D genes are given only for firm matches. The listing skips clone size in some rows; elsewhere it reads once, few, many or a size class.

D: -
J: TRBJ1-1
size: few
V: TRBV5-6
CDR3: CASSTGSNTEAFF
DNA: TGTGCCAGCAGCACAGGATCTAACACTGAAGCTTTCTTT

D: TRBD2
J: TRBJ2-2
size: -
V: TRBV5-1
CDR3: CASRAVAGSRNTGELFF
DNA: TGCGCCAGCAGGGCAGTAGCGGGGAGCCGGAACACCGGGGAGCTGTTTTTT

D: TRBD2
J: TRBJ2-3
size: -
V: TRBV30
CDR3: CAWSAGLAGGSDTQYF
DNA: TGTGCCTGGAGCGCTGGACTAGCGGGAGGTTCAGATACGCAGTATTTT

D: -
J: TRBJ1-2
size: -
V: TRBV6-1
CDR3: CASSENRKRGYGYTF
DNA: TGTGCCAGCAGTGAAAACCGGAAAAGGGGCTATGGCTACACCTTC

D: -
J: TRBJ1-1
size: -
V: TRBV19
CDR3: CASRDYAEAFF
DNA: TGTGCCAGTAGGGACTATGCTGAAGCTTTCTTT

D: -
J: TRBJ1-1
size: -
V: TRBV10-2
CDR3: CASSDPPNTEAFF
DNA: TGCGCCAGCAGTGATCCTCCGAACACTGAAGCTTTCTTT

D: TRBD1
J: TRBJ2-7
size: -
V: TRBV19
CDR3: CASSWTGGENEQYF
DNA: TGTGCCAGTAGTTGGACAGGGGGTGAAAACGAGCAGTACTTC

D: -
J: TRBJ1-2
size: -
V: TRBV6-5
CDR3: CASSYSGTTNYGYTF
DNA: TGTGCCAGCAGTTACAGCGGGACTACTAACTATGGCTACACCTTC

D: TRBD1
J: TRBJ2-2
size: -
V: TRBV19
CDR3: CASSPSRLGQGQGGGELFF
DNA: TGTGCCAGTAGCCCCAGCCGGCTGGGCCAAGGACAGGGCGGCGGGGAGCTGTTTTTT

D: TRBD1
J: TRBJ1-5
size: -
V: TRBV3-1/TRBV3-2
CDR3: CASSRGTGFLSNQPQHF
DNA: TGTGCCAGCAGCCGGGGGACAGGCTTTCTTAGCAATCAGCCCCAGCATTTT

D: -
J: TRBJ2-3
size: -
V: TRBV6-2/TRBV6-3
CDR3: CASSYLSETNTQYF
DNA: TGTGCCAGCAGTTACCTAAGCGAAACTAATACGCAGTATTTT

D: TRBD1
J: TRBJ1-2
size: -
V: TRBV9
CDR3: CASSVGQARVGYTF
DNA: TGTGCCAGCAGCGTGGGACAGGCGAGGGTCGGCTACACCTTC

D: -
J: TRBJ2-5
size: -
V: TRBV4-2
CDR3: CASSQESVGGGAGTQYF
DNA: TGTGCCAGCAGCCAAGAGTCGGTGGGCGGGGGCGCCGGGACCCAGTACTTC

D: -
J: TRBJ1-2
size: -
V: TRBV28
CDR3: CASSLGSYGYTF
DNA: TGTGCCAGCAGTTTGGGCAGCTATGGCTACACCTTC

D: TRBD1
J: TRBJ1-4
size: -
V: TRBV4-1
CDR3: CASRSRGPGGEKLFF
DNA: TGCGCCAGCAGATCAAGAGGACCAGGGGGTGAAAAACTGTTTTTT

D: -
J: TRBJ1-5
size: -
V: TRBV7-9
CDR3: CASSSPPGRGQNQPQHF
DNA: TGTGCCAGCAGCTCACCCCCGGGGAGGGGCCAAAATCAGCCCCAGCATTTT

D: TRBD1
J: TRBJ1-1
size: once
V: TRBV27
CDR3: CASSLSGRQGARSTEAFF
DNA: TGTGCCAGCAGTTTATCGGGTAGGCAGGGGGCGAGGAGCACTGAAGCTTTCTTT

D: -
J: TRBJ2-3
size: -
V: TRBV27
CDR3: CASSSGASSTDTQYF
DNA: TGTGCCAGCAGTTCGGGAGCCTCTAGCACAGATACGCAGTATTTT

D: TRBD2
J: TRBJ2-5
size: -
V: TRBV2
CDR3: CASSEAPTLAIPEETQYF
DNA: TGTGCCAGCAGTGAAGCGCCCACACTAGCGATCCCAGAAGAGACCCAGTACTTC

D: -
J: TRBJ1-3
size: -
V: TRBV11-3
CDR3: CASSLKLVNTIYF
DNA: TGTGCCAGCAGCTTGAAACTCGTTAACACCATATATTTT

D: -
J: TRBJ1-1
size: -
V: TRBV16
CDR3: CASSYSGNTEAFF
DNA: TGTGCCAGCAGCTACTCGGGGAACACTGAAGCTTTCTTT

D: TRBD1
J: TRBJ2-1
size: -
V: TRBV5-1
CDR3: CASGRTGGNEQFF
DNA: TGCGCCAGCGGCCGAACAGGGGGCAATGAGCAGTTCTTC

D: -
J: TRBJ2-1
size: -
V: TRBV11-2
CDR3: CASSLRRGLFDEQFF
DNA: TGTGCCAGCAGCTTAAGGCGGGGGCTCTTTGATGAGCAGTTCTTC

D: -
J: TRBJ2-1
size: -
V: TRBV11-3
CDR3: CASSLAGEVGEQFF
DNA: TGTGCCAGCAGCTTAGCGGGAGAGGTGGGTGAGCAGTTCTTC

D: -
J: TRBJ2-7
size: -
V: TRBV7-9
CDR3: CASTEGDSYEQYF
DNA: TGTGCCAGCACCGAGGGGGACTCCTACGAGCAGTACTTC

D: TRBD1
J: TRBJ1-4
size: -
V: TRBV7-2
CDR3: CASSLGPGTGNEKLFF
DNA: TGTGCCAGCAGCTTAGGCCCCGGGACAGGGAATGAAAAACTGTTTTTT

D: TRBD1
J: TRBJ1-2
size: -
V: TRBV30
CDR3: CAWRGTVYGYTF
DNA: TGTGCCTGGAGGGGGACAGTATATGGCTACACCTTC

D: -
J: TRBJ2-5
size: -
V: TRBV12-3/TRBV12-4
CDR3: CASSLKSGETQYF
DNA: TGTGCCAGCAGTTTAAAATCCGGGGAGACCCAGTACTTC

D: -
J: TRBJ1-5
size: -
V: TRBV2
CDR3: CASSGQGNNQPQHF
DNA: TGTGCCAGCAGTGGGCAGGGGAACAATCAGCCCCAGCATTTT

D: TRBD1
J: TRBJ1-2
size: -
V: TRBV18
CDR3: CASSRQGDGYTF
DNA: TGTGCCAGCTCACGACAGGGTGATGGCTACACCTTC

D: TRBD1
J: TRBJ2-7
size: -
V: TRBV29-1
CDR3: CSVGIVGQGSYEQYF
DNA: TGCAGCGTCGGTATCGTCGGACAGGGGTCCTACGAGCAGTACTTC

D: -
J: TRBJ1-2
size: -
V: TRBV14
CDR3: CASSQRDTYYGYTF
DNA: TGTGCCAGCAGCCAGAGGGACACCTACTATGGCTACACCTTC

D: TRBD1
J: TRBJ1-4
size: -
V: TRBV9
CDR3: CASTSGYRGEKLFF
DNA: TGTGCCAGCACCAGCGGCTACAGGGGTGAAAAACTGTTTTTT

D: TRBD2
J: TRBJ2-7
size: -
V: TRBV11-2
CDR3: CASSLVIGGGSSYEQYF
DNA: TGTGCCAGCAGCTTAGTGATCGGGGGGGGCAGCTCCTACGAGCAGTACTTC

D: -
J: TRBJ1-3
size: -
V: TRBV10-3
CDR3: CAISETVSGNTIYF
DNA: TGTGCCATCAGTGAGACTGTCTCTGGAAACACCATATATTTT

D: -
J: TRBJ1-2
size: -
V: TRBV4-1
CDR3: CASSHPGRAGNGYTF
DNA: TGCGCCAGCAGCCACCCGGGCAGGGCTGGCAATGGCTACACCTTC

D: -
J: TRBJ2-3
size: few
V: TRBV2
CDR3: CASGLMTSTDTQYF
DNA: TGTGCCAGCGGCCTGATGACTAGCACAGATACGCAGTATTTT

D: TRBD2
J: TRBJ2-4
size: -
V: TRBV24-1
CDR3: CATSNPGGIQYF
DNA: TGTGCCACCAGTAATCCGGGGGGCATTCAGTACTTC

D: -
J: TRBJ2-3
size: few
V: TRBV9
CDR3: CASSSVGGPPNTQYF
DNA: TGTGCCAGCAGCTCCGTGGGCGGGCCCCCGAATACGCAGTATTTT

D: -
J: TRBJ2-7
size: -
V: TRBV12-3/TRBV12-4
CDR3: CASSVTREQYF
DNA: TGTGCCAGCAGTGTCACACGCGAGCAGTACTTC

D: TRBD2
J: TRBJ2-3
size: -
V: TRBV6-4
CDR3: CASSDGTSGGTDTQYF
DNA: TGTGCCAGCAGTGACGGGACTAGCGGAGGCACAGATACGCAGTATTTT

D: -
J: TRBJ1-1
size: -
V: TRBV9
CDR3: CASSVSDSPNTEAFF
DNA: TGTGCCAGCAGCGTGTCTGATAGCCCGAACACTGAAGCTTTCTTT

D: -
J: TRBJ1-1
size: -
V: TRBV7-9
CDR3: CASSHPGRNTEAFF
DNA: TGTGCCAGCAGTCACCCCGGGAGGAACACTGAAGCTTTCTTT

D: -
J: TRBJ2-1
size: once
V: TRBV5-1
CDR3: CASSLGTSKDEQFF
DNA: TGCGCCAGCAGCTTGGGTACTAGCAAGGATGAGCAGTTCTTC

D: -
J: TRBJ2-7
size: -
V: TRBV10-1
CDR3: CASSRGLSSYEQYF
DNA: TGCGCCAGCAGTCGGGGACTTTCCTCCTACGAGCAGTACTTC

D: TRBD2
J: TRBJ2-7
size: -
V: TRBV2
CDR3: CASRPNSGGSYEQYF
DNA: TGTGCCAGCAGACCTAATAGCGGGGGGTCGTACGAGCAGTACTTC

D: -
J: TRBJ1-6
size: -
V: TRBV5-1
CDR3: CASSLDTGGAAYSPLHF
DNA: TGCGCCAGCAGCTTGGACACAGGAGGGGCAGCATATTCACCCCTCCACTTT

D: TRBD1
J: TRBJ1-1
size: few
V: TRBV5-6
CDR3: CASSLTGGGTEAFF
DNA: TGTGCCAGCAGCTTGACAGGGGGCGGCACTGAAGCTTTCTTT

D: -
J: TRBJ1-2
size: few
V: TRBV6-5
CDR3: CASSESGIGYGYTF
DNA: TGTGCCAGCAGCGAGAGCGGTATTGGCTATGGCTACACCTTC

D: TRBD1
J: TRBJ2-3
size: few
V: TRBV27
CDR3: CASSQGQGQSTDTQYF
DNA: TGTGCCAGCAGCCAGGGACAGGGGCAAAGCACAGATACGCAGTATTTT

D: TRBD2
J: TRBJ2-3
size: few
V: TRBV7-9
CDR3: CASSLAGGADTQYF
DNA: TGTGCCAGCAGCTTAGCGGGGGGGGCAGATACGCAGTATTTT

D: -
J: TRBJ1-2
size: few
V: TRBV4-2
CDR3: CASSQDRPTKGGYGYTF
DNA: TGTGCCAGCAGCCAAGATAGGCCTACCAAGGGAGGCTATGGCTACACCTTC

D: TRBD1
J: TRBJ1-5
size: -
V: TRBV3-1/TRBV3-2
CDR3: CASSGGTASNQPQHF
DNA: TGTGCCAGCAGCGGAGGGACAGCTAGCAATCAGCCCCAGCATTTT

D: TRBD1
J: TRBJ1-1
size: -
V: TRBV5-1
CDR3: CASYREGAVSTEAFF
DNA: TGCGCCAGCTACCGGGAGGGGGCTGTGAGCACTGAAGCTTTCTTT

D: -
J: TRBJ2-2
size: few
V: TRBV19
CDR3: CASSIMGSRAGELFF
DNA: TGTGCCAGTAGTATAATGGGGAGTCGGGCCGGGGAGCTGTTTTTT